Presented here are 17 T cell receptor beta chains from one specimen sequenced in a study of T-cell reconstitution after alpha-beta-depleted transplantation in children. Unique molecular identifiers were built into the TCRbeta library. TCRdb processed the PCR reads anew with MiXCR; each CDR3 protein has one entry. The sample has about 500,000 distinct CDR3 sequences, roughly 33% seen once. Here the sequenced sample was PBMCs from the stem cell graft donor, taken from the stem cell graft. The source is a human donor who donated a stem cell graft to a child with aplastic anemia.

There are a few counts of this clonotype. The chain has TRBV29-1 and TRBJ1-2; 11 bases align to TRBD1. V lost 4 bases and J lost 3; bases outside the gene matches: 4. Germline CDR1 SQVTM, CDR2 ANQGSEA. The CDR3 has 14 residues. The CDR3 reads CSVARTGGDYGYTF. The CDR3 region has the DNA TGCAGCGTTGCCCGGACAGGGGGCGACTATGGCTACACCTTC.

This chain joins TRBV7-9 and TRBJ2-2; D uncertain. The ends were cut back, 5 bases at V and 9 bases at J, with 10 bases in the middle. This CDR3 spans 12 amino acids. Germline loops: CDR1 SEHNR, CDR2 FQNEAQ (reference sequence). CDR3 in amino acids: CASSRDTWELFF. The DNA of the CDR3 is TGTGCCAGCAGCCGTGATACATGGGAGCTGTTTTTT.

This sequence joins TRBV29-1 and TRBJ2-5, with D tentatively TRBD2 (6 bases). Trimming pared 0 bases from V and 5 bases from J, leaving 10 bases between. CDR3 size: 13 residues. From germline, CDR1 is SQVTM and CDR2 ANQGSEA. The CDR3 sequence: CSVEERGRETQYF. Here the CDR3 DNA reads TGCAGCGTTGAAGAACGGGGGAGGGAGACCCAGTACTTC.

This clonotype has just a few counts. This rearrangement joins TRBV5-4 to TRBJ2-1, with D maybe TRBD2 (5 bases). From germline, CDR1 is SGHNT and CDR2 YYREEE (reference sequence). The CDR3 length is 13 residues. Trimming removed 1 base from V and 9 bases from J, with 11 bases in between. CDR3 sequence reads: CASSLSSEGEQFF. In DNA form, the CDR3 reads TGTGCCAGCAGCTTGAGTAGCGAGGGTGAGCAGTTCTTC.

This clonotype was detected only a few times. The chain has TRBV9 and TRBJ2-2; D remains unclear. The CDR3 has 14 residues. Trimming left V 4 bases short and J 3 bases short, with 10 bases between. Germline-derived CDR1 and CDR2 are SGDLS and YYNGEE. The CDR3 sequence is CASSPPRDTGELFF. CDR3 DNA sequence: TGTGCCAGCAGCCCGCCTAGGGACACCGGGGAGCTGTTTTTT.

This clonotype has just one count. The rearrangement links TRBV20-1 to TRBJ2-3; 7 nucleotides match TRBD1. The CDR3 consists of 15 residues. CDR1 DFQATT and CDR2 SNEGSKA come from the germline V gene (reference sequence). V trimming: 5 bases; J trimming: 0 bases; junction bases outside the gene matches: 8. The CDR3 DNA is TGCAGTGCTCGTACCGGGACAGCTAGCACAGATACGCAGTATTTT. The encoded protein is CSARTGTASTDTQYF.

The table lists this clonotype with a few counts. This chain joins TRBV29-1 and TRBJ2-7; TRBD2 matches 8 bases. The CDR3 loop spans 14 amino acids. Germline assignment: CDR1 SQVTM and CDR2 ANQGSEA. Germline trimming cut 6 bases from V and 3 bases from J; bases unmatched to any gene: 10. The chain's CDR3 is CSVSPAGVGYEQYF. In DNA form, the CDR3 reads TGCAGCGTCTCCCCAGCGGGAGTGGGCTACGAGCAGTACTTC.

This clonotype showed up just a few times. V usage is TRBV9 and J usage is TRBJ1-2, with TRBD1 identical over 11 bases. Germline lookup yields CDR1 SGDLS and CDR2 YYNGEE. Trimming took 0 bases from V and 6 from J; bases not matched to a gene: 10. CDR3 size: 17 residues. The DNA of the CDR3 is TGTGCCAGCAGCGTAGCTAGGGACAGGGGGAGCTACGATGGCTACACCTTC. Residues: CASSVARDRGSYDGYTF.

This rearrangement joins TRBV20-1 to TRBJ2-1; 7 bases agree with TRBD2. Losses at the gene ends were 1 base for V and 6 bases for J; bases not matched to a gene: 9. Germline V gene lookup returns CDR1 DFQATT and CDR2 SNEGSKA (reference sequence). The CDR3 sequence is 15 residues long. The CDR3 spells CSARVGGRVSNEQFF. DNA for the CDR3: TGCAGTGCTAGAGTTGGTGGGAGGGTCTCCAATGAGCAGTTCTTC.

The V gene is TRBV29-1, the J gene TRBJ2-3; the D call may be TRBD1 or TRBD2 (5 bases each). The CDR3 sequence is 14 residues long. V was cut by 5 bases and J by 5 bases, with 17 bases left in between. Per germline, CDR1 SQVTM and CDR2 ANQGSEA. The CDR3 DNA reads as TGCAGCGTTACTTTGAGGGGCCTCGGAGATACGCAGTATTTT. Translated, it gives CSVTLRGLGDTQYF.

This clonotype appeared a few times. V gene TRBV9 combines with J gene TRBJ2-1; 14 bases align to TRBD2. The V gene's germline CDR1 is SGDLS and CDR2 YYNGEE. Trimming removed 0 bases from V and 7 bases from J; junction bases left unmatched: 0. The CDR3 consists of 15 residues. The CDR3 bases are TGTGCCAGCAGCGTAGGACTAGCGGGAGGGAATGAGCAGTTCTTC. Amino acids: CASSVGLAGGNEQFF.

This clonotype appeared a few times. The CDR3 reads CSARDVAGVQPQHF. In DNA, the CDR3 is TGCAGTGCTAGAGATGTAGCAGGGGTTCAGCCCCAGCATTTT. The chain joins TRBV20-1 to TRBJ1-5, with D possibly being TRBD1 (6 bases). Germline V gives CDR1 DFQATT, CDR2 SNEGSKA (reference sequence). This CDR3 has 14 residues. Trimming took off 0 bases at V and 6 bases at J, with 12 bases between the two ends.

The CDR3: CASSSVPGQGNTEAFF. CDR3 DNA: TGCGCCAGCAGCTCGGTCCCGGGACAGGGGAACACTGAAGCTTTCTTT. The chain carries TRBV5-1 and TRBJ1-1; 9 nucleotides align to TRBD1. The CDR3 length is 16 residues. Germline CDR1 and CDR2: SGHRS and YFSETQ. V trimming: 3 bases; J trimming: 1 base; junction bases outside the gene matches: 7.

V and J are TRBV12-3 or TRBV12-4 and TRBJ1-2; the D gene is possibly TRBD1 (5 bases). V was shortened by 5 bases and J by 7 bases, with 11 bases between the two germline ends. CDR3 length: 12 amino acids. The CDR3 coding sequence is TGTGCCAGCAGTGGGGCGCGGGTTGGCTACACCTTC. This sequence encodes CASSGARVGYTF.

J is TRBJ1-5 and V is TRBV15; D not certain. CDR1 and CDR2 (germline): LNHNV, YYDKDF (reference sequence). V gave up 6 bases and J gave up 3 bases, with 9 bases separating them. The CDR3 is made up of 13 amino acids. The CDR3 here is CATRANHNQPQHF. CDR3 bases: TGTGCCACCAGAGCCAACCACAATCAGCCCCAGCATTTT.

V and J are TRBV27 and TRBJ2-3; 11 bases fit TRBD2. This CDR3 has 16 residues. Germline CDR1 reads MNHEY; CDR2 reads SMNVEV (reference sequence). V lost 6 bases and J lost 6; bases outside the gene matches: 11. Here the CDR3 DNA reads TGTGCCAGCAGCCAACCGGGACTAGCGGATTACGATACGCAGTATTTT. Translated: CASSQPGLADYDTQYF.

This clonotype has at least ten counts. This chain connects TRBV7-8 to TRBJ1-5; a possible D gene is TRBD1 (6 bases). The CDR3 extends over 14 amino acids. CDR1 and CDR2 (germline): SGHVS, FQNEAQ. Trimming stripped 1 base from V and 7 bases from J, with 11 bases between. In DNA, the CDR3 is TGTGCCAGCAGCTTAGGAGGGGGAGGGCAGCCCCAGCATTTT. The encoded protein is CASSLGGGGQPQHF.